This entry describes one T cell receptor (beta chain). V lost 3 bases to trimming and J lost 1 base, with 13 bases between them. CDR1 SGHNT and CDR2 YYREEE come from the germline V gene (reference sequence). The CDR3 length is 15 residues. Libraries were prepared by immunoSEQ multiplex PCR; TCRdb keeps only in-frame clonotypes and omits some of them. The data show about 120,000 clones, about four fifths seen once. These data originate in a study of blood T cell repertoires in COVID-19. Turning to the study itself: T cells, B-cell-depleted T cells, or PBMCs supplied cDNA or gDNA.

The source is a man aged 25-40 years with COVID-19, enrolled during active disease. Specimen: peripheral blood. The chain employs TRBV5-4 and TRBJ1-2; a weak D match, TRBD1 (5 bases). The CDR3 reads CASSSQANLNYGYTF. The CDR3 DNA follows: TGTGCCAGCAGCTCACAGGCGAATCTTAACTATGGCTACACCTTC.